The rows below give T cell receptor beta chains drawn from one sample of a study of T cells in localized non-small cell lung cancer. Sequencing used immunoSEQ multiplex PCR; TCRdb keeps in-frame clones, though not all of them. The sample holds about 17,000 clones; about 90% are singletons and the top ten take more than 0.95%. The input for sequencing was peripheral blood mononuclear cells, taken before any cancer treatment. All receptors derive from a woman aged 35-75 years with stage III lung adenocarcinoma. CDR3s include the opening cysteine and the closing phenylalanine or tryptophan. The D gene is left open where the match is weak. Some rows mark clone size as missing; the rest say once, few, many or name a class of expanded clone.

cdr3_aa: CASSLGNSPLHF
cdr3_nt: TGTGCCAGCAGCTTAGGGAATTCACCCCTCCACTTT
v_call: TRBV7-2
d_call: NA
clone_size: few
j_call: TRBJ1-6

cdr3_aa: CASSLHWGGYTF
cdr3_nt: TGCGCCAGCAGCCTCCACTGGGGAGGCTACACCTTC
v_call: TRBV4-1
d_call: NA
clone_size: NA
j_call: TRBJ1-2

cdr3_aa: CVWSLGQGLGNQPQHF
cdr3_nt: TGTGTCTGGAGCCTGGGACAGGGGCTGGGCAATCAGCCCCAGCATTTT
v_call: TRBV30
d_call: TRBD1
clone_size: NA
j_call: TRBJ1-5

cdr3_aa: CASSQGDRGTNEKLFF
cdr3_nt: TGTGCCAGCAGCCAAGGTGACAGGGGGACTAATGAAAAACTGTTTTTT
v_call: TRBV14
d_call: TRBD1
clone_size: NA
j_call: TRBJ1-4

cdr3_aa: CASSLSPTGFEAFF
cdr3_nt: TGTGCCAGCAGCTTAAGTCCGACAGGCTTTGAAGCTTTCTTT
v_call: TRBV11-2
d_call: NA
clone_size: NA
j_call: TRBJ1-1

cdr3_aa: CASSLNGGETQYF
cdr3_nt: TGTGCCAGCAGCTTGAACGGCGGGGAGACCCAGTACTTC
v_call: TRBV5-6
d_call: NA
clone_size: NA
j_call: TRBJ2-5

cdr3_aa: CASNDPGGGTYEQYF
cdr3_nt: TGTGCCAGCAACGATCCAGGGGGGGGAACCTACGAGCAGTACTTC
v_call: TRBV7-8
d_call: NA
clone_size: NA
j_call: TRBJ2-7

cdr3_aa: CASSQDPGEKLFF
cdr3_nt: TGCGCCAGCAGCCAAGACCCCGGGGAAAAACTGTTTTTT
v_call: TRBV4-3
d_call: NA
clone_size: NA
j_call: TRBJ1-4

cdr3_aa: CASSLSAFNEQYF
cdr3_nt: TGTGCCAGCAGCTTAAGTGCTTTTAACGAGCAGTACTTC
v_call: TRBV11-2
d_call: NA
clone_size: NA
j_call: TRBJ2-7

cdr3_aa: CASSGGASGSTDTQYF
cdr3_nt: TGTGCCAGCAGTGGGGGCGCTAGCGGGAGTACGGATACGCAGTATTTT
v_call: TRBV2
d_call: TRBD2
clone_size: NA
j_call: TRBJ2-3

cdr3_aa: CASSLAVLSSYNEQFF
cdr3_nt: TGTGCCAGCAGCTTAGCTGTGCTGAGCTCCTACAATGAGCAGTTCTTC
v_call: TRBV7-9
d_call: NA
clone_size: NA
j_call: TRBJ2-1

cdr3_aa: CASSLDGGPYGYTF
cdr3_nt: TGTGCCAGCAGCTTGGATGGCGGACCCTATGGCTACACCTTC
v_call: TRBV5-4
d_call: NA
clone_size: NA
j_call: TRBJ1-2

cdr3_aa: CASSWRTSGLGGIQYF
cdr3_nt: TGTGCCAGCAGCTGGAGGACTAGCGGATTAGGAGGGATTCAGTACTTC
v_call: TRBV13
d_call: TRBD2
clone_size: NA
j_call: TRBJ2-4

cdr3_aa: CASNAQGGTEAFF
cdr3_nt: TGTGCCAGCAACGCTCAAGGCGGCACTGAAGCTTTCTTT
v_call: TRBV2
d_call: NA
clone_size: NA
j_call: TRBJ1-1